The rows below give T cell receptor beta chains drawn from one sample of a study of Ad26.COV2.S vaccination and SARS-CoV-2 variants. Some clones are missing from TCRdb's copy, which holds only in-frame ones; the method was immunoSEQ multiplex PCR. The table records around 340,000 clones, about 88% of them present only once. Material: peripheral blood, obtained in a trial of Ad26.COV2.S vaccine versus placebo. The receptors here all came from a person between 18 and 60 years old who received the Ad26.COV2.S COVID-19 vaccine or a placebo. CDR3s include the opening cysteine and the closing phenylalanine or tryptophan. The D gene is left open where the match is weak. Clone size is shown for a subset of rows, as once, few, many or a class of expanded clone.

D gene: NA; clone size: NA; J gene: TRBJ2-2; CDR3 length: 15; V gene: TRBV4-1; CDR3 DNA: TGCGCCAGCAGCCACCTACACGGCGGGGACCGGGAGCTGTTTTTT; CDR3 protein: CASSHLHGGDRELFF
D gene: NA; clone size: NA; J gene: TRBJ1-4; CDR3 length: 14; V gene: TRBV6-2/TRBV6-3; CDR3 DNA: TGTGCCAGCAGTTACCGGGAGGCAGGTGAAAAACTGTTTTTT; CDR3 protein: CASSYREAGEKLFF
D gene: TRBD1; clone size: once; J gene: TRBJ2-7; CDR3 length: 15; V gene: TRBV6-6; CDR3 DNA: TGTGCCAGCAGTTACCGGGACAGAAGCTCCTACGAGCAGTACTTC; CDR3 protein: CASSYRDRSSYEQYF
D gene: TRBD2; clone size: NA; J gene: TRBJ2-1; CDR3 length: 15; V gene: TRBV5-6; CDR3 DNA: TGTGCCAGCAGCTTCAGGGTAGCGGGAAGTAATGAGCAGTTCTTC; CDR3 protein: CASSFRVAGSNEQFF
D gene: TRBD2; clone size: few; J gene: TRBJ2-5; CDR3 length: 13; V gene: TRBV7-2; CDR3 DNA: TGTGCCAGCAGCTTCGGACTAGCAAAGACCCAGTACTTC; CDR3 protein: CASSFGLAKTQYF
D gene: TRBD1; clone size: NA; J gene: TRBJ1-2; CDR3 length: 16; V gene: TRBV3-1/TRBV3-2; CDR3 DNA: TGTGCCAGCAGCCCCGCCGGGACAGGGGGCGCGGGTGGCTACACCTTC; CDR3 protein: CASSPAGTGGAGGYTF
D gene: TRBD1; clone size: NA; J gene: TRBJ1-1; CDR3 length: 14; V gene: TRBV18; CDR3 DNA: TGTGCCAGCTCACCAAGGCAGGGGGTCACTGAAGCTTTCTTT; CDR3 protein: CASSPRQGVTEAFF
D gene: TRBD1; clone size: NA; J gene: TRBJ1-2; CDR3 length: 13; V gene: TRBV27; CDR3 DNA: TGTGCCAGCAGTCGGTCAGGGGGGAATGGCTACACCTTC; CDR3 protein: CASSRSGGNGYTF
D gene: NA; clone size: NA; J gene: TRBJ2-5; CDR3 length: 13; V gene: TRBV19; CDR3 DNA: TGTGCCAGTAGTGCTCGACTCCAAGAGACCCAGTACTTC; CDR3 protein: CASSARLQETQYF
D gene: TRBD2; clone size: NA; J gene: TRBJ2-1; CDR3 length: 15; V gene: TRBV5-1; CDR3 DNA: TGCGCCAGCAGCTTGGCTCAGCGGGGCCCCAATGAGCAGTTCTTC; CDR3 protein: CASSLAQRGPNEQFF